The clone carrying this T cell receptor (beta chain) was counted at least ten times. Trimming pared 5 bases from V and 3 bases from J, leaving 17 bases between. The CDR3 is 16 residues long. The germline CDR1 and CDR2 sequences are SGDLS and YYNGEE. CD4+ naive, central memory, regulatory and stem cell-like memory cells were sorted via CD45RO/CCR7/CD25/CD127/CD95/CD27. This entry is derived from a study of beta chain features in type 1 diabetes. Sequenced material consisted of expressed TCRB transcripts (all of the isolated RNA was reverse transcribed). Method: immunoSEQ multiplex PCR; TCRdb's copy keeps in-frame clones and lacks some. The sample holds around 320,000 clones, 11% to 15% seen once.

The rearrangement joins TRBV9 to TRBJ2-2; possible D gene TRBD2, 7 bases. This receptor was obtained from a man under 40 in good health. The sequenced sample was central memory CD4+ T cells from blood. This CDR3 reads CASRPGDLADTGELFF. The CDR3 DNA sequence: TGTGCCAGCAGGCCAGGGGACCTAGCGGACACCGGGGAGCTGTTTTTT. Using reference TRBV9 and TRBJ2-2 for the parts outside the CDR3, the full variable domain is DSGVTQTPKHLITATGQRVTLRCSPRSGDLSVYWYQQSLDQGLQFLIQYYNGEERAKGNILERFSAQQFPDLHSELNLSSLELGDSALYFCASRPGDLADTGELFFGEGSRLTVL.